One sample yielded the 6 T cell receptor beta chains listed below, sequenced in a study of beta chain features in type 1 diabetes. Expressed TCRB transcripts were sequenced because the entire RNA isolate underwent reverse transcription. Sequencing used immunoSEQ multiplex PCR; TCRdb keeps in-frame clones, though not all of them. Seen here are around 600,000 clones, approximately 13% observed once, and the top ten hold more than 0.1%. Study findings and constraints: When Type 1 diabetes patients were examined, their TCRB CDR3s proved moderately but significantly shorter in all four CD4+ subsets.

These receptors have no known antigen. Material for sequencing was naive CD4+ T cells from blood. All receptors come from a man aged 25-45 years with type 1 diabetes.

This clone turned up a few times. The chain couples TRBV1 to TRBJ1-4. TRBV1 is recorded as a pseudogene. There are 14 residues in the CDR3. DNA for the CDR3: TGCACCAGCAGCCGGCGGCCGCGGGGTGAAAAACTGTTTTTT. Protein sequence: CTSSRRPRGEKLFF.

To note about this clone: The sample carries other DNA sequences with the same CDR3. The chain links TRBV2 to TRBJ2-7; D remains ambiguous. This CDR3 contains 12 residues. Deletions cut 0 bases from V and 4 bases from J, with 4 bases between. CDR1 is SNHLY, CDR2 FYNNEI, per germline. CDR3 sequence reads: CASSEALYEQYF. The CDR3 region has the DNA TGTGCCAGCAGTGAAGCGCTGTACGAGCAGTACTTC.

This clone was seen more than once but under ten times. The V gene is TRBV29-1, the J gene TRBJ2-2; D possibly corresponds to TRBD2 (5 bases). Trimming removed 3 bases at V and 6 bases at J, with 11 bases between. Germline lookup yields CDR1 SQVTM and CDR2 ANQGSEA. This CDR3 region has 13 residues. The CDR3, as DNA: TGCAGCGTTGATGCCCAGAGGGCCGGGGAGCTGTTTTTT. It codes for CSVDAQRAGELFF.

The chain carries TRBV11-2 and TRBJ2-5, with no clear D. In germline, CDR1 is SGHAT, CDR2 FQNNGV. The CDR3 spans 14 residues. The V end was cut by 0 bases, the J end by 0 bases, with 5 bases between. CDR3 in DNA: TGTGCCAGCAGCTTAGAGCTTCACCAAGAGACCCAGTACTTC. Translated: CASSLELHQETQYF.

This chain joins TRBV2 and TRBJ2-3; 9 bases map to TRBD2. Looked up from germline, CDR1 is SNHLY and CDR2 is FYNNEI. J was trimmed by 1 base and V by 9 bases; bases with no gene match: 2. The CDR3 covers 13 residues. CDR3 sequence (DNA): TGTGCCAGTGTAGCGGGGGGCACAGATACGCAGTATTTT. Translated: CASVAGGTDTQYF.

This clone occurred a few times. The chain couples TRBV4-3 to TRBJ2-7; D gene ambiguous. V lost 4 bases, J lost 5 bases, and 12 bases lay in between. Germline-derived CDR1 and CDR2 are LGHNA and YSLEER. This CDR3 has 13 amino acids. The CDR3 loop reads CASSPLGRDEQYF. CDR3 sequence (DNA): TGCGCCAGCAGCCCGCTTGGTCGGGACGAGCAGTACTTC.